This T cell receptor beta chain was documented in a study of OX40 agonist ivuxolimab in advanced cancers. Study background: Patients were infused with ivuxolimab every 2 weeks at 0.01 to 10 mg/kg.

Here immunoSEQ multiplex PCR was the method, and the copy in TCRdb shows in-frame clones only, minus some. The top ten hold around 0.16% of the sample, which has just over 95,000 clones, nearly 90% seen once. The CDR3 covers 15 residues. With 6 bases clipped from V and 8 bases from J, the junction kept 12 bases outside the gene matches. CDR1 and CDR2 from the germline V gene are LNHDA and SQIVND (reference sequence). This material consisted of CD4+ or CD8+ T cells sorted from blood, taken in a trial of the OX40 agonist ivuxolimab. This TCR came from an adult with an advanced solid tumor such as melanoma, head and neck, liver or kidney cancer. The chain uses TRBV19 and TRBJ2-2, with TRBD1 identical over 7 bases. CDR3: CASRVQQGFGGELFF. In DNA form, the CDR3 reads TGTGCCAGTAGGGTTCAACAGGGGTTCGGTGGGGAGCTGTTTTTT.